The text below deals with one T cell receptor (beta chain). What it recognizes is unknown. This entry is derived from a study of shared clonotypes between healthy human individuals. Turning to the study itself: Each donor contributed plates that comprised three CD4 naive, three CD4 memory, two CD8 naive and one CD8 memory. The study, taken as a whole, reports: Researchers found naive subsets generally carried larger estimated richness than memory subsets.

Clones were read by immunoSEQ multiplex PCR, and TCRdb kept only the in-frame ones, dropping some. The repertoire holds 2,100,000 or so clones, with roughly 95% as singletons. Germline CDR1 and CDR2: MNHEY and SVGAGI. Deletions cut 8 bases from V and 5 bases from J, with 15 bases between. The CDR3 has 14 amino acids. The chain carries TRBV6-5 and TRBJ1-4; D gene uncertain. Material for sequencing was naive CD4+ T cells sorted from blood. Subset of the sample: CD45RA+ positively selected. The sequence was collected from a young man in good health. The CDR3 DNA sequence: TGTGCCAGCGGTCCGGGTGCAAGAAATGAAAAACTGTTTTTT. Translated, it gives CASGPGARNEKLFF.